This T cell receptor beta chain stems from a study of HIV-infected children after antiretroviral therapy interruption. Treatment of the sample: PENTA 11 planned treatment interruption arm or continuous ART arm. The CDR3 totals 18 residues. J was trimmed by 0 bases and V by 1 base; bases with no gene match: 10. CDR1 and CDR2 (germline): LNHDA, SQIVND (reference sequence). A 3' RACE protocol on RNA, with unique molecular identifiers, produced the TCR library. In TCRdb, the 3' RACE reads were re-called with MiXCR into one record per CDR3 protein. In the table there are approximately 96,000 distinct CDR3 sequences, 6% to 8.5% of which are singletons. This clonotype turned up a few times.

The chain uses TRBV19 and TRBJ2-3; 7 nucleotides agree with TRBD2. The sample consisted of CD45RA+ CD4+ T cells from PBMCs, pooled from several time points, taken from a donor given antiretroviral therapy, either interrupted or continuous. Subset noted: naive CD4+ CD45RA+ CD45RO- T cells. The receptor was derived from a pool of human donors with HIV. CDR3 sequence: CASSIVSGKITSTDTQYF. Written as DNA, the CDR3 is TGTGCCAGTAGTATAGTCAGCGGGAAAATTACCAGCACAGATACGCAGTATTTT.